In its sample, the clone carrying this T cell receptor beta chain was seen once. Its antigen is not identified. TCRdb fed the RT-PCR reads into MiXCR, producing one record per CDR3 protein. The sample holds approximately 520,000 distinct CDR3 sequences, approximately 15% seen once. This sample was included in a study of response to subunit inactivated influenza vaccine. Study-level points and caveats: There was a suggestion from the authors that each seasonal influenza vaccination recruits few new T cells.

Germline CDR1 reads SGHRS; CDR2 reads YFSETQ. The V segment lost 0 bases and the J segment 1 base; nucleotides outside the gene matches: 4. The CDR3 length is 15 residues. Source: CD4+ T cells sorted from PBMCs, taken about 24 months after vaccination. The TCR originated in a man aged 45 to 70 who received an inactivated influenza vaccine. The chain uses TRBV5-1 and TRBJ2-7; 7 bases match TRBD1. Here the CDR3 DNA reads TGCGCCAGCAGCTTGGTTCCGGACAGGTCCTACGAGCAGTACTTC. It codes for CASSLVPDRSYEQYF.